This T cell receptor (beta chain) was sequenced during a study of cytomegalovirus exposure and HLA in healthy donors. As concerns this clone: Its target is not known.

The PCR used 60 Vbeta and 13 Jbeta primers. Only in-frame clones appear in the TCRdb table, and some are missing; sequencing was by immunoSEQ multiplex PCR. The sample has under 150,000 clones, 79% seen once. Findings of the study overall: Earlier findings revealed that most TCR beta V segments proved productive either about 87% or about 30% of the time. HLA alleles were associated with fewer than 20,000 TCR beta sequences in a later analysis at 0.05 false discovery rate.

This CDR3 is built from 15 residues. Germline CDR1 and CDR2: MNHEY and SVGAGI. V dropped 5 bases and J dropped 5; count of bases not matched to a gene: 6. The receptor was derived from a man younger than 30 in good health and CMV-seronegative. The sequencing input was PBMCs. This chain links TRBV6-5 with TRBJ1-5, with TRBD1 matching over 10 bases. CDR3 region: CASSRGQGGDQPQHF. The CDR3 DNA sequence: TGTGCCAGCAGTCGTGGACAGGGGGGGGATCAGCCCCAGCATTTT.